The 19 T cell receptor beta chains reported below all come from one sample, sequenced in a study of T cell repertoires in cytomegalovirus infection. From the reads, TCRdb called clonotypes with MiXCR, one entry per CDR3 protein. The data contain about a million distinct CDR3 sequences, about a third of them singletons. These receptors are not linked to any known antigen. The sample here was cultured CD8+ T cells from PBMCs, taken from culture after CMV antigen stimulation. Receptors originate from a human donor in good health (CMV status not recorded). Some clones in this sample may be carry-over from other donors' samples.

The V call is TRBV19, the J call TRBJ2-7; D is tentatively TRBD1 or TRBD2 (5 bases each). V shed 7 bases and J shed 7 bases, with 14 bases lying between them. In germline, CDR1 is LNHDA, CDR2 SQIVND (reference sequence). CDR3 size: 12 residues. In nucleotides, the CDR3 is TGTGCCAGTAAGGGGTTTGAGGGGGAGCAGTACTTC. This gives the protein CASKGFEGEQYF.

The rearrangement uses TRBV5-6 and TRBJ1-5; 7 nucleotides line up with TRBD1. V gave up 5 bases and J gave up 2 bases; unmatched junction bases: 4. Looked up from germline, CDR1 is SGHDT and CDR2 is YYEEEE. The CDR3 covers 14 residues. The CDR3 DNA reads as TGTGCCAGCAGGCGGGGGACAGGCAATCAGCCCCAGCATTTT. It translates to CASRRGTGNQPQHF.

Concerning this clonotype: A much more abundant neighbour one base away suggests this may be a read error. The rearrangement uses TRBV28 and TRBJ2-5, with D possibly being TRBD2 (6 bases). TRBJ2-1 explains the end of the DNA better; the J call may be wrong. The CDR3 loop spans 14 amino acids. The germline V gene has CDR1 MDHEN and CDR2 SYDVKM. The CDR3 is CASSLLGLKETQFF. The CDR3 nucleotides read TGTGCCAGCAGTTTATTGGGACTGAAAGAGACCCAGTTCTTC.

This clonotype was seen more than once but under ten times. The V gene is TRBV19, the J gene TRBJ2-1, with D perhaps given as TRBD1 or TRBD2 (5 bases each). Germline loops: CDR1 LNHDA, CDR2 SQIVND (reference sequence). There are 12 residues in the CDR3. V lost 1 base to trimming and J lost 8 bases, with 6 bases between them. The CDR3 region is CASSIGDDEQFF. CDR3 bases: TGTGCCAGTAGTATAGGGGACGATGAGCAGTTCTTC. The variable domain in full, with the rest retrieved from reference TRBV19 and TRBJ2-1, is DGGITQSPKYLFRKEGQNVTLSCEQNLNHDAMYWYRQDPGQGLRLIYYSQIVNDFQKGDIAEGYSVSREKKESFPLTVTSAQKNPTAFYLCASSIGDDEQFFGPGTRLTVL.

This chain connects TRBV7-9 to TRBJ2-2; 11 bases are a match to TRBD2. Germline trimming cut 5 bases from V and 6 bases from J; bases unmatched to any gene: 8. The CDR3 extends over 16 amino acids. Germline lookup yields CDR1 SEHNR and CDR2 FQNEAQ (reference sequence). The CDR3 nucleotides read TGTGCCAGCAGCCCAAGGACTAGCGGGCACCCCGGGGAGCTGTTTTTT. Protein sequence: CASSPRTSGHPGELFF. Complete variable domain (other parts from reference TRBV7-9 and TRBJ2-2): DTGVSQNPRHKITKRGQNVTFRCDPISEHNRLYWYRQTLGQGPEFLTYFQNEAQLEKSRLLSDRFSAERPKGSFSTLEIQRTEQGDSAMYLCASSPRTSGHPGELFFGEGSRLTVL.

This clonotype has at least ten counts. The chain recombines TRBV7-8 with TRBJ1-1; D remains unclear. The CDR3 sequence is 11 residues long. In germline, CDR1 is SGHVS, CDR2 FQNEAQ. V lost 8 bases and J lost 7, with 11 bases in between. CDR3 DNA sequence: TGTGCCAGCCGATTAGACGTTGAAGCTTTCTTT. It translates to CASRLDVEAFF.

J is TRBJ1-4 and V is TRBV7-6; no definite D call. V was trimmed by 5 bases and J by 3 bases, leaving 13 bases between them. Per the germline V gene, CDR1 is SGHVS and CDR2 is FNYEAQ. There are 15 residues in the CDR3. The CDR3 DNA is TGTGCCAGCAGCACCCCGGCGGGGTCTAATGAAAAACTGTTTTTT. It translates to CASSTPAGSNEKLFF.

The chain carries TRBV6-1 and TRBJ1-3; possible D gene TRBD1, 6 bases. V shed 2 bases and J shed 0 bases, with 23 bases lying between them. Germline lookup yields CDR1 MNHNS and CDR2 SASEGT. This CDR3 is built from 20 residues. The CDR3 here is CASSEWRGRTSQSSGNTIYF. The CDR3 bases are TGTGCCAGCAGTGAATGGAGGGGGAGGACTTCCCAGAGCTCTGGAAACACCATATATTTT.

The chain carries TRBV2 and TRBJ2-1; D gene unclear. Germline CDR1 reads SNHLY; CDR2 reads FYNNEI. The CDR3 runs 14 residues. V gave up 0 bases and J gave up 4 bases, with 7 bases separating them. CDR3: CASSEAGRYNEQFF. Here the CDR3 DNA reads TGTGCCAGCAGTGAAGCGGGCCGGTACAATGAGCAGTTCTTC.

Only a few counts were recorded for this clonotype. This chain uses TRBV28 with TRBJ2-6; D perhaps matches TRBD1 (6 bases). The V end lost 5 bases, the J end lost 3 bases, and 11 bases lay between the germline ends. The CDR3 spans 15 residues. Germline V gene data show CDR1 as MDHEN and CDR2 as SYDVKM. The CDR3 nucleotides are TGTGCCAGCAGTGCACAGGGATTTGGGGCCAACGTCCTGACTTTC. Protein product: CASSAQGFGANVLTF.

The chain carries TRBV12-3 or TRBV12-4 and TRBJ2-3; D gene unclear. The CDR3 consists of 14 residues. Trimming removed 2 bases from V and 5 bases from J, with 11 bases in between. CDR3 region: CASSLCQNGDTQYF. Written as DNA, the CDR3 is TGTGCCAGCAGTTTATGCCAAAACGGAGATACGCAGTATTTT.

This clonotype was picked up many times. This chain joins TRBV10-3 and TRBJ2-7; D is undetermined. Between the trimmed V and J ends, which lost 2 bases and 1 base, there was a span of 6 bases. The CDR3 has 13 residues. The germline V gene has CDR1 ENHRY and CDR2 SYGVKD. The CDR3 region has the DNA TGTGCCATCAGTGAGGCAGGATCCTACGAGCAGTACGTC. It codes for CAISEAGSYEQYV.

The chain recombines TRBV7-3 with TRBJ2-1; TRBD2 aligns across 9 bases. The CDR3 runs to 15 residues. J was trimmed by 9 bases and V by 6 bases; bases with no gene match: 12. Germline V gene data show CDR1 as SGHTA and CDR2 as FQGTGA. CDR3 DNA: TGTGCCAGCAGTCAGGCGGGGGGGCCCTTTGGTGAGCAGTTCTTC. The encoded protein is CASSQAGGPFGEQFF.

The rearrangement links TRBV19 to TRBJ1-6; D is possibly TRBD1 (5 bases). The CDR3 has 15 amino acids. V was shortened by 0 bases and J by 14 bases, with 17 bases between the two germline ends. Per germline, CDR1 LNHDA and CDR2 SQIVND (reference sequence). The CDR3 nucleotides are TGTGCCAGTAGTATAGATTTTACGGCGGGGACTGCCCTCCACTTT. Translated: CASSIDFTAGTALHF.

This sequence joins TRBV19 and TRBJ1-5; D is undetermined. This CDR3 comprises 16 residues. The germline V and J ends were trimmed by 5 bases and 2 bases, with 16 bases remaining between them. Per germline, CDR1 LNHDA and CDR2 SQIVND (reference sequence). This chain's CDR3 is CASSYREGFGNQPQHF. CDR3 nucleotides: TGTGCCAGTAGTTATCGGGAGGGTTTTGGCAATCAGCCCCAGCATTTT.

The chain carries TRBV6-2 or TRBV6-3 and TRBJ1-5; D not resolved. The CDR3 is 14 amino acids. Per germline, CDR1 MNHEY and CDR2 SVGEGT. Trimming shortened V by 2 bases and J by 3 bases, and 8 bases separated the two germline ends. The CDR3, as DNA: TGTGCCAGCAGTTACGTCGCAACCAATCAGCCCCAGCATTTT. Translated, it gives CASSYVATNQPQHF.

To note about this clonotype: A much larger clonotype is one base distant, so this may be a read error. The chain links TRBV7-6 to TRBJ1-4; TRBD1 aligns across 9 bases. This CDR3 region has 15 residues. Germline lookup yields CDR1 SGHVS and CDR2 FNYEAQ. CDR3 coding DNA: TGTGTCAGCAGCTTAGCGGCGACAGGGGGAGGGAAACTGTTTTTT. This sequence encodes CVSSLAATGGGKLFF.

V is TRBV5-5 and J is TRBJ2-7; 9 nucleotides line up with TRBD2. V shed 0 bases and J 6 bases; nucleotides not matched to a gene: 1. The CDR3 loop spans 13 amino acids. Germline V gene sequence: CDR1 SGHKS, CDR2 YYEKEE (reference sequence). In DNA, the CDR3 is TGTGCCAGCAGCTTGGGACTAGCGGCCGAGCAGTACTTC. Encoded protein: CASSLGLAAEQYF. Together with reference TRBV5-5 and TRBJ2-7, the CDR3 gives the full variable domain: DAGVTQSPTHLIKTRGQQVTLRCSPISGHKSVSWYQQVLGQGPQFIFQYYEKEERGRGNFPDRFSARQFPNYSSELNVNALLLGDSALYLCASSLGLAAEQYFGPGTRLTVT.

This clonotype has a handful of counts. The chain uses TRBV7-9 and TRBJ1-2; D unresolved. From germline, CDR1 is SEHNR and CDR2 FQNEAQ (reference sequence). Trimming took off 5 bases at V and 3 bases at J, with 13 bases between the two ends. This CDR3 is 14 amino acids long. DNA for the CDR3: TGTGCCAGCAGCCCCCGTGACACCTACTATGGCTACACCTTC. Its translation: CASSPRDTYYGYTF. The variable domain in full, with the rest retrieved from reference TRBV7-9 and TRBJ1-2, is DTGVSQNPRHKITKRGQNVTFRCDPISEHNRLYWYRQTLGQGPEFLTYFQNEAQLEKSRLLSDRFSAERPKGSFSTLEIQRTEQGDSAMYLCASSPRDTYYGYTFGSGTRLTVV.